This T cell receptor beta chain was identified during a study of blood T cells in healthy people across ages (dated by TCRdb to 2014 to 2015). The study in broad terms: In model experiments, roughly one uniquely barcoded TCR beta cDNA molecule per two T cells was captured by template switching. Using deep sequencing normalized with unique cDNA molecular identifiers, the study measured how TCR beta repertoire diversity changes with age. To avoid experimental bias, donors of different ages were spread randomly across the sequencing lanes. Two additional independent replicas of 1 million unique cDNA reads from the same blood draw were analyzed for two donors (one aged 18 to 30 and one aged 80 or older). The donors were divided into four age groups: young (average approximately 17 years), middle-aged (about 41), aged (approximately 64) and long-lived (approximately 74).

The full study reports these points: As age increased, observed TCR beta diversity per million T cells dropped in a roughly linear way, and a significant reduction was already evident by age 40. Observed TCR beta diversity correlated strongly with the percentage of naive T cells measured by flow cytometry. Because profiling used bulk unsorted PBMCs, naive and antigen-experienced compartments could not be compared conclusively. Compared with the aged group, more naive CD4+ T cells, fewer expanded clones and increased TCR diversity were shown by the long-lived group, suggesting age selection. Donor CMV infection status was unknown, potentially confounding age-related changes in expanded clonotypes. Total diversity estimates from one million sequenced T cells were considered lower bounds and underestimates.

The junction carries 3 bases between V and J, which are trimmed by 2 bases and 4 bases respectively. The germline V gene (reference sequence) specifies DFQATT as CDR1 and SNEGSKA as CDR2. From cysteine to phenylalanine, the CDR3 is 11 amino acids long. Kept here is only the CDR3 DNA, which spans 33 bases and is read in frame from base 1. The donors were roughly 38 Caucasian individuals from Russia, aged 6 to 90 years, who were systemically healthy. Around 10 milliliters of peripheral blood were drawn from each donor into EDTA-treated Vacutainer tubes. Ficoll-Paque density-gradient centrifugation was used to isolate PBMCs, with at least 7 million per sample. Total RNA was extracted from PBMCs with Trizol reagent, with at least 6 micrograms obtained per sample. For every donor, an aliquot of PBMCs went through flow cytometry to measure the percentages of naive CD45RAhigh/CD27high T cells. The library was made by 5' RACE. The reads were generated on an Illumina HiSeq 2500. The second PCR ran for about 6 to 12 cycles and used a J-beta primer mix along with a sample-barcoded 5' primer. A unique molecular identifier was introduced onto each TCR beta cDNA molecule by a template-switch 5' adaptor carrying 12 random nucleotides. Each sample yielded at least 2.5 million CDR3-containing paired-end reads. The Mint cDNA synthesis kit, primed by a TRBC-specific oligonucleotide, was used to synthesize first-strand cDNA from all RNA. All cDNA was treated with uracil-DNA glycosylase and then went through a first 18-cycle PCR with the universal primers M1SS and BC2_uni_R. In the original analysis: Each sample was normalized by randomly selecting 1 million high-quality reads, each carrying a distinct molecular identifier. Reads sharing molecular identifiers were discarded rather than binned into consensus sequences. CDR3 identification, clonotype clustering and error correction used MiTCR with a Q25 quality threshold and the strictest error-elimination algorithm. A nonparametric unseen species model with Euler transformation was used to estimate lower-bound total TCR beta diversity. TCRdb handled the public reads itself, with Q25 trimming in fastp and clone calling in MiXCR, and kept productive beta chains. Every distinct CDR3 protein forms one entry, paired with its most common genes and DNA. TCRdb's processing, not the study's, gives the V and J calls here. Counted in this sample were hundreds of thousands of distinct CDR3 sequences; 58% of them appeared once. In total, the top ten clones hold over 30% of the sample.

This clonotype was seen a few times. It has no known antigen specificity. The input lacks base qualities; no much larger clone sits a single base away. The specimen was blood. The receptor's source is a man between 60 and 70 years old in good health. The chain uses TRBV20-1 and TRBJ2-1; the D segment cannot be called with confidence. The CDR3 protein: CSARRYNEQFF. Here is the DNA: TGCAGTGCTAGACGGTACAATGAGCAGTTCTTC.